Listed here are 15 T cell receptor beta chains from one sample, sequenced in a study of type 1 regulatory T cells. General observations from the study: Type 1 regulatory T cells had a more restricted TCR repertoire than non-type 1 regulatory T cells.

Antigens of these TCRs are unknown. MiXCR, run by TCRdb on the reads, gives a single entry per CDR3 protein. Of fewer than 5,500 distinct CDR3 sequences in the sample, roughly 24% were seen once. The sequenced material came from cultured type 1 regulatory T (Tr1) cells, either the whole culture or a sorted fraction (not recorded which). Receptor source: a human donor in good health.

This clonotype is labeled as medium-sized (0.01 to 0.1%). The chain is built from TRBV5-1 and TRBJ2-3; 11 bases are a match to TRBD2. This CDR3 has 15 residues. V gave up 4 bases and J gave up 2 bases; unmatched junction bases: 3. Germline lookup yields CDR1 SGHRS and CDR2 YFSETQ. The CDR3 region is CASSKTSGVTDTQYF. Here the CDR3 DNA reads TGCGCCAGCAGCAAGACTAGCGGGGTCACAGATACGCAGTATTTT.

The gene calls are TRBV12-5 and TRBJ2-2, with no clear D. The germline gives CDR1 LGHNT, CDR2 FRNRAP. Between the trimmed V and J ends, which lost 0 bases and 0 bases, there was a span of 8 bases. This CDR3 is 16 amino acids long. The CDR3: CASGLVLHANTGELFF. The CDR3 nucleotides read TGTGCTAGTGGTTTGGTACTTCACGCGAACACCGGGGAGCTGTTTTTT.

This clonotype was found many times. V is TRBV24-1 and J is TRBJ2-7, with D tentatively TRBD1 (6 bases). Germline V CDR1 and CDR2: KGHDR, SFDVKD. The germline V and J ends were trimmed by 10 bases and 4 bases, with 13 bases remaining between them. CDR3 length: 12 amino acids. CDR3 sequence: CATSQDRYEQYF. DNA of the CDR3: TGTGCCACGTCGCAGGACAGATACGAGCAGTACTTC.

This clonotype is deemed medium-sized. For the CDR3, the DNA is TGTGCCAGCACCCGCTCCCGGCGGGGGTACAATGAGCAGTTCTTC. Encoded protein: CASTRSRRGYNEQFF. The rearrangement joins TRBV2 to TRBJ2-1; 7 bases match TRBD2. This CDR3 has 15 residues. Germline V lookup: CDR1 SNHLY, CDR2 FYNNEI. With V trimmed by 7 bases and J by 4 bases, 10 bases remained unmatched.

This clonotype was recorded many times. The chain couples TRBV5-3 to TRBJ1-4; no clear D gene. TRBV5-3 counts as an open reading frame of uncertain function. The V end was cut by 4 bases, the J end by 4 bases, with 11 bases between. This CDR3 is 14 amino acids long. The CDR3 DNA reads TGTGCCAGAAGCCCCCGACCCGTTAATGAAAAACTGTTTTTT. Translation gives CARSPRPVNEKLFF.

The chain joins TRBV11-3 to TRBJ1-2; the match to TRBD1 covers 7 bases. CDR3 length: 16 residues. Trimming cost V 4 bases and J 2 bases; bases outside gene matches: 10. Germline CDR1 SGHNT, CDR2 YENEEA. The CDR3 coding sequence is TGTGCCAGCAGCTCGTCCGGGACAGATAGGAACTATGGCTACACCTTC. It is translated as CASSSSGTDRNYGYTF.

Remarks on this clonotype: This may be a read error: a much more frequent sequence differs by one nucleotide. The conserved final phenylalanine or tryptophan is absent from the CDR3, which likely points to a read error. CDR3 DNA: TGTGCCAGCAGAAGGAATCTGGGGTCACCCCTCCACATT. The encoded protein is CASRRNLGSPLHI. The V call is TRBV27, the J call TRBJ1-6; D remains unclear. Germline CDR1 reads MNHEY; CDR2 reads SMNVEV (reference sequence). V was shortened by 6 bases and J by 10 bases, with 13 bases between the two germline ends. The CDR3 extends over 13 amino acids.

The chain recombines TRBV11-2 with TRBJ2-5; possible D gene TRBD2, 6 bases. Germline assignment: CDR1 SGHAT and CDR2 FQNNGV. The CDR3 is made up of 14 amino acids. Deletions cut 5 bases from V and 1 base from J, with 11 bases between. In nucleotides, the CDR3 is TGTGCCAGCAGCCCGCCGGGACTCCAAGAGACCCAGTACTTC. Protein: CASSPPGLQETQYF.

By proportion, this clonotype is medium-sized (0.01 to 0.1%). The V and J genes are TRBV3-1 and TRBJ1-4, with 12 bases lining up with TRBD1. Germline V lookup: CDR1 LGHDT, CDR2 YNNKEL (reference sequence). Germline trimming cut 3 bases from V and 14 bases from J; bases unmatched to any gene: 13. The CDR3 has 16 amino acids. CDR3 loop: CASSQGPGQGATGLFF. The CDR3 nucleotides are TGTGCCAGCAGCCAGGGCCCGGGACAGGGGGCTACTGGGCTGTTTTTT.

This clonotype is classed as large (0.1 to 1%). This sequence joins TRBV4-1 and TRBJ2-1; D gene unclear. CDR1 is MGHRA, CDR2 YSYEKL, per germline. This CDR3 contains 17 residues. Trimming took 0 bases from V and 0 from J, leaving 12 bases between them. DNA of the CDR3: TGCGCCAGCAGCCAAGATAGGGCCGGCGGCTCCTACAATGAGCAGTTCTTC. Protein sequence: CASSQDRAGGSYNEQFF.

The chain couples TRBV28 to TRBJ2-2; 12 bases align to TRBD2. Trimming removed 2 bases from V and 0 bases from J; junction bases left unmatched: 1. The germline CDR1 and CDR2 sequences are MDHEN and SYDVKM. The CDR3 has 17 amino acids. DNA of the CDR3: TGTGCCAGCAGTTTACTAGCGGGGGGGCCGAACACCGGGGAGCTGTTTTTT. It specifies CASSLLAGGPNTGELFF.

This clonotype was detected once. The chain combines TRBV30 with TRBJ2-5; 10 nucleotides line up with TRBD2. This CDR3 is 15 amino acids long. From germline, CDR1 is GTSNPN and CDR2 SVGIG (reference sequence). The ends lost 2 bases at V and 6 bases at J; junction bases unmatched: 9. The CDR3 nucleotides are TGTGCCTGGAGTTACAGCGGGGGGGCTGGAAAGACCCAGTACTTC. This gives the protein CAWSYSGGAGKTQYF.

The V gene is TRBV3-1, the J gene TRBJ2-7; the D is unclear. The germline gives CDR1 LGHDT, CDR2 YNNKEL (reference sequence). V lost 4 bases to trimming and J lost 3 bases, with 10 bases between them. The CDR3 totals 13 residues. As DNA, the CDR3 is TGTGCCAGCAGCCCCTCATTAGGCTACGAGCAGTACTTC. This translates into CASSPSLGYEQYF.

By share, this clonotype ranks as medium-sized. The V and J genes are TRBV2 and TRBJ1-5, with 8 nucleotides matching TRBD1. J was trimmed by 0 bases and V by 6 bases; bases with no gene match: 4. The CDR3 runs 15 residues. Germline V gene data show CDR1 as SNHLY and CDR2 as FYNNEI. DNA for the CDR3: TGTGCCAGCAGACCGGGACAGGTTAGCAATCAGCCCCAGCATTTT. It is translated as CASRPGQVSNQPQHF.

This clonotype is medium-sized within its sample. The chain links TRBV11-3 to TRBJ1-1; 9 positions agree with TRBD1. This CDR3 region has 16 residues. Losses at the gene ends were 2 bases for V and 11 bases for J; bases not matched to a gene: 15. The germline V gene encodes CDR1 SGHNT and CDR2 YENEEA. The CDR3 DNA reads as TGTGCCAGCAGCTTAAGGTCGTCCAGGACAGGGGCTTCCGCTTTCTTT. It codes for CASSLRSSRTGASAFF.